This T cell receptor (beta chain) was sequenced in a study of blood T cell repertoires in COVID-19. This CDR3 comprises 14 residues. Germline CDR1 and CDR2: LGHDT and YNNKEL (reference sequence). The ends were cut back, 1 base at V and 5 bases at J, with 11 bases in the middle. Data came from immunoSEQ multiplex PCR; TCRdb stores just in-frame clones and leaves some out. The table has roughly 250,000 clones, roughly nine tenths seen once. Source material: PBMCs or T cells enriched from blood (not recorded which). The sequence derives from a woman aged 25 to 39 with acute COVID-19. The chain has TRBV3-1 (or the pseudogene TRBV3-2) and TRBJ1-1, with D tentatively TRBD1 (5 bases). CDR3 sequence: CASSQVRGGTEAFF. The CDR3 DNA is TGTGCCAGCAGCCAAGTAAGGGGTGGTACTGAAGCTTTCTTT.